Listed here are 15 T cell receptor beta chains from one sample, sequenced in a study of T cell repertoires in cytomegalovirus infection. TCRdb re-called the reads with MiXCR, one entry per CDR3 protein. The table records approximately 250,000 distinct CDR3 sequences, 10% to 15% of them present only once. Specimen: PBMCs. The receptors originated from a human donor in good health (CMV status not recorded). Some clones in this sample may be carry-over from other donors' samples.

Comments on this clonotype: This clone may be a read error of a much larger clone one base away. V and J are TRBV28 and TRBJ1-3, with no clear D. The CDR3 covers 14 residues. V lost 10 bases and J 0 bases, leaving 13 bases between the germline ends. Per germline, CDR1 MDHEN and CDR2 SYDVKM. CDR3 sequence: CAIVLTGSGNTIYF. DNA for the CDR3: TGTGCCATCGTTTTGACCGGCTCTGGAAACACCATATATTTT.

The table lists this clonotype with many counts. The chain links TRBV7-2 to TRBJ1-1; D gene uncertain. The germline CDR1 and CDR2 sequences are SGHTA and FQGNSA. With 1 base removed from V and 1 base from J, the gap between germline ends came to 7 bases. The CDR3 is made up of 14 amino acids. This CDR3 reads CASSLVQSNTEAFF. The CDR3 bases are TGTGCCAGCAGCTTAGTACAGTCGAACACTGAAGCTTTCTTT.

This clonotype was recorded a few times. The V gene is TRBV20-1, the J gene TRBJ2-4, with D possibly TRBD2 on 5 matching bases. V shed 4 bases and J shed 5 bases, with 15 bases lying between them. The CDR3 is 14 residues long. In germline, CDR1 is DFQATT, CDR2 SNEGSKA (reference sequence). CDR3 sequence: CSATRPSFENIQYF. CDR3 in DNA: TGCAGTGCTACCCGACCTAGCTTTGAAAACATTCAGTACTTC.

The chain couples TRBV7-6 to TRBJ1-2; unclear D gene. There are 16 residues in the CDR3. Germline values: CDR1 SGHVS, CDR2 FNYEAQ. Trimming removed 0 bases at V and 8 bases at J, with 19 bases between. The CDR3 loop reads CASSLAQEAPTQGYTF. Here the CDR3 DNA reads TGTGCCAGCAGCTTAGCGCAAGAAGCCCCTACCCAGGGCTACACCTTC. Complete variable domain (other parts from reference TRBV7-6 and TRBJ1-2): GAGVSQSPRYKVTKRGQDVALRCDPISGHVSLYWYRQALGQGPEFLTYFNYEAQQDKSGLPNDRFSAERPEGSISTLTIQRTEQRDSAMYRCASSLAQEAPTQGYTFGSGTRLTVV.

This clonotype has a count of ten or more. As DNA, the CDR3 is TGTGCCAGCAGCTTAGCGAGCCCAGGGACAGGCGGTCCCTCACCCCTCCACTTT. Protein sequence: CASSLASPGTGGPSPLHF. V and J are TRBV7-2 and TRBJ1-6; 8 bases match TRBD1. The V gene end was trimmed by 0 bases and the J gene end by 10 bases; junction bases not matched to a gene: 14. Germline V gene sequence: CDR1 SGHTA, CDR2 FQGNSA. This CDR3 has 18 amino acids.

This clonotype was detected only a few times. The gene calls are TRBV4-2 and TRBJ2-7; D ambiguous. CDR1 and CDR2 (germline): LGHNA, YNFKEQ. The CDR3 runs to 15 residues. The ends were cut back, 1 base at V and 0 bases at J, with 10 bases in the middle. The DNA of the CDR3 is TGTGCCAGCAGCCAAGGGCAGGATTCCTCCTACGAGCAGTACTTC. Its translation is CASSQGQDSSYEQYF.

In this sample, this clonotype turned up many times. The V gene is TRBV7-9, the J gene TRBJ1-6; D is uncertain. Germline values: CDR1 SEHNR, CDR2 FQNEAQ (reference sequence). CDR3 length equals 13 residues. V gave up 3 bases and J gave up 14 bases, with 14 bases separating them. The DNA of the CDR3 is TGTGCCAGCAGCTTCAACGGCGAAGTTACCCTCCACTTT. Protein: CASSFNGEVTLHF.

The table lists this clonotype with many counts. This chain links TRBV5-4 with TRBJ2-2; 8 bases align to TRBD2. This CDR3 has 16 residues. Unmatched junction bases numbered 7, after V lost 3 bases and J lost 3 bases. Germline loops: CDR1 SGHNT, CDR2 YYREEE (reference sequence). Here the CDR3 reads CASSWEAREDTGELFF. The CDR3 DNA reads as TGTGCCAGCAGCTGGGAGGCGCGGGAGGACACCGGGGAGCTGTTTTTT.

Many counts were recorded for this clonotype. The chain combines TRBV7-8 with TRBJ1-2, with TRBD1 matching over 9 bases. The ends lost 5 bases at V and 0 bases at J; junction bases unmatched: 7. This CDR3 spans 16 amino acids. The germline CDR1 and CDR2 sequences are SGHVS and FQNEAQ. In DNA, the CDR3 is TGTGCCAGCAGCAAAGACAGGGGGAGAGCTAACTATGGCTACACCTTC. Encoded protein: CASSKDRGRANYGYTF.

This clonotype has a count of ten or more. This chain connects TRBV6-5 to TRBJ1-1, with D perhaps matching TRBD1 (6 bases). The CDR3 is 13 amino acids. Germline V gene lookup returns CDR1 MNHEY and CDR2 SVGAGI. Deletions cut 0 bases from V and 6 bases from J, with 8 bases between. Written as DNA, the CDR3 is TGTGCCAGCAGTTACTCGGGGGCTTCTGAAGCTTTCTTT. Protein: CASSYSGASEAFF.

On this clonotype: Mismatch with germline at one junction end may stem from a read error. This chain connects TRBV2 to TRBJ2-3; 7 nucleotides match TRBD2. The CDR3 sequence is 12 residues long. CDR1 and CDR2 (germline): SNHLY, FYNNEI. The CDR3 DNA reads as TGTGCCAGCAACCCTAGCGGAGATCCGCAGTATTTT. Protein sequence: CASNPSGDPQYF.

This clonotype was detected ten times or more. The rearrangement links TRBV12-3 or TRBV12-4 to TRBJ1-1, with a weak D call TRBD1 (6 bases). The CDR3 sequence is 16 residues long. V was clipped by 1 base and J by 4 bases, with 16 bases between them. The CDR3 bases are TGTGCCAGCAGTTTAGAATTTCAGGGGACGGCCACTGAAGCTTTCTTT. This codes for CASSLEFQGTATEAFF.

This clonotype was seen a few times. The chain employs TRBV20-1 and TRBJ2-2; D not certain. Per germline, CDR1 DFQATT and CDR2 SNEGSKA (reference sequence). Trimming took 5 bases from V and 5 from J, leaving 15 bases between them. This CDR3 spans 14 amino acids. CDR3 in amino acids: CSARNIQTTGELFF. The CDR3 nucleotides are TGCAGTGCTCGAAATATTCAAACAACCGGGGAGCTGTTTTTT.

The V call is TRBV6-5, the J call TRBJ1-1, with D possibly TRBD1 on 5 matching bases. The CDR3 has 14 amino acids. CDR1 and CDR2 (germline): MNHEY, SVGAGI. Trimming stripped 1 base from V and 0 bases from J, with 6 bases between. CDR3 coding DNA: TGTGCCAGCAGTTACTGGGGGATGAACACTGAAGCTTTCTTT. Encoded protein: CASSYWGMNTEAFF.

This clonotype was counted only a few times. This rearrangement joins TRBV28 to TRBJ1-4; unclear D gene. Germline values: CDR1 MDHEN, CDR2 SYDVKM. This CDR3 has 12 residues. V was trimmed by 7 bases and J by 5 bases, leaving 8 bases between them. The CDR3 protein is CASKALNEKLFF. The CDR3 DNA reads as TGTGCCAGCAAGGCCCTAAATGAAAAACTGTTTTTT. Supplemented by reference TRBV28 and TRBJ1-4, the full variable domain reads DVKVTQSSRYLVKRTGEKVFLECVQDMDHENMFWYRQDPGLGLRLIYFSYDVKMKEKGDIPEGYSVSREKKERFSLILESASTNQTSMYLCASKALNEKLFFGSGTQLSVL.